The 5 T cell receptor beta chains reported below all come from one sample, sequenced in a study of T cell responses to AZD1222 COVID-19 vaccine. The protocol was immunoSEQ multiplex PCR, while the TCRdb copy is restricted to in-frame clones and leaves out a portion. The profile shows just under 85,000 clones, approximately 87% of them singletons. Source: peripheral blood, taken on day 0 of AZD1222 vaccination. Receptor source: an adult in good health.

The CDR3 sequence is CASSQERGRGLYGYTF. The CDR3, as DNA: TGTGCCAGCAGCCAAGAACGTGGCAGGGGGCTCTATGGCTACACCTTC. The V call is TRBV14, the J call TRBJ1-2, with TRBD1 identical over 8 bases. The CDR3 is 16 residues long. Germline V lookup: CDR1 SGHDN, CDR2 FVKESK. V lost 0 bases to trimming and J lost 4 bases; unmatched junction nucleotides: 7. The whole variable domain, filled in from reference TRBV14 and TRBJ1-2, reads EAGVTQFPSHSVIEKGQTVTLRCDPISGHDNLYWYRRVMGKEIKFLLHFVKESKQDESGMPNNRFLAERTGGTYSTLKVQPAELEDSGVYFCASSQERGRGLYGYTFGSGTRLTVV.

Regarding this clone: At one end, the junction sequence differs from germline, possibly due to a read error. This specimen includes other DNA sequences encoding the same CDR3. V gene TRBV10-1 combines with J gene TRBJ2-7, with TRBD2 identical over 13 bases. This CDR3 comprises 13 residues. Per the germline V gene, CDR1 is WNHNN and CDR2 is SYGVQD (reference sequence). As DNA, the CDR3 is TGCGCCAGGGGGACTAGCGGGATTGACGAACAGTACTTC. It yields the protein CARGTSGIDEQYF.

This clone was observed a few times. V is TRBV7-8 and J is TRBJ1-5; D is ambiguous. This CDR3 spans 13 amino acids. Deletions cut 4 bases from V and 6 bases from J, with 10 bases between. Germline V gene sequence: CDR1 SGHVS, CDR2 FQNEAQ. In DNA form, the CDR3 reads TGTGCCAGCAGCTATGGAGGCCGTCAGCCCCAGCATTTT. Amino acids: CASSYGGRQPQHF.

The chain employs TRBV3-1 (or the pseudogene TRBV3-2) and TRBJ2-3; D unclear. V lost 0 bases, J lost 0 bases, and 4 bases lay in between. The germline gives CDR1 LGHDT, CDR2 YNNKEL (reference sequence). CDR3 size: 14 residues. The CDR3 DNA reads as TGTGCCAGCAGCCAAGATACCAGCACAGATACGCAGTATTTT. Its translation: CASSQDTSTDTQYF.

The chain couples TRBV28 to TRBJ1-2; the match to TRBD1 covers 8 bases. V gave up 7 bases and J gave up 3 bases; unmatched junction bases: 10. Germline V gene lookup returns CDR1 MDHEN and CDR2 SYDVKM. The CDR3 is 15 residues long. CDR3 protein: CASKTAGTGYYGYTF. CDR3 bases: TGTGCCAGCAAGACGGCCGGGACAGGCTACTATGGCTACACCTTC.